Described below is a single TCR beta chain sequence and its context. Antigen unknown. The sample originates from a study of PD-L1 blockade in urothelial cancer. Study overall: After treatment start, blood was analyzed at 3 weeks (second dose) and at 6 weeks. Study conclusions and caveats: Patients with durable benefit had greater blood expansion of tumor-associated TCR clones 3 weeks into treatment.

CDR1 and CDR2 (germline): SGHAT, FQNNGV. The CDR3 spans 14 residues. After removal of 5 bases from V and 8 bases from J, the junction contained 11 bases not matched to a gene. Only in-frame clones appear in the TCRdb table, and some are missing; sequencing was by immunoSEQ multiplex PCR. Here the sample spans about 76,000 clones, around 93% being singletons. Time point specified: peripheral blood 6 weeks after treatment start. This specimen consisted of PBMCs, obtained around atezolizumab (anti-PD-L1) treatment. This clonotype was sampled from a woman aged 80 or over with urothelial cancer. The chain joins TRBV11-2 to TRBJ1-1; 7 bases fit TRBD1. CDR3 nucleotides: TGTGCCAGCAGCCCGCCTGACAGGGAGGAAGAAGCTTTCTTT. It yields the protein CASSPPDREEEAFF.